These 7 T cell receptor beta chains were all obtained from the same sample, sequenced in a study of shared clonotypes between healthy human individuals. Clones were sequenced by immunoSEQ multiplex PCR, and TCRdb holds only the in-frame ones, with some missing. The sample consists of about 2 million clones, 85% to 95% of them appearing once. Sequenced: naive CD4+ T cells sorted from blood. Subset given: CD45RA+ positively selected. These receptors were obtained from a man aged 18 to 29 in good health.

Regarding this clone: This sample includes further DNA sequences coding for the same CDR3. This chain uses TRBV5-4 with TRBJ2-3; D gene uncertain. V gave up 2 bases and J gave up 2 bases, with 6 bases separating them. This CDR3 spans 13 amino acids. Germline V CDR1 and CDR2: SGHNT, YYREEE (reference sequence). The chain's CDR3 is CASSLPATDTQYF. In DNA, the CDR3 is TGTGCCAGCAGCTTACCCGCCACAGATACGCAGTATTTT.

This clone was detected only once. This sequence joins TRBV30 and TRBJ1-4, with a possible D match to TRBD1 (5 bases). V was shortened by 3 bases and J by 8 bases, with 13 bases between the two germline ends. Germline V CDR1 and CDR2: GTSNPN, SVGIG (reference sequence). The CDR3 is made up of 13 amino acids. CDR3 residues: CAWSGQSKEKLFF. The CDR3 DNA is TGTGCCTGGAGCGGACAAAGCAAGGAAAAACTGTTTTTT.

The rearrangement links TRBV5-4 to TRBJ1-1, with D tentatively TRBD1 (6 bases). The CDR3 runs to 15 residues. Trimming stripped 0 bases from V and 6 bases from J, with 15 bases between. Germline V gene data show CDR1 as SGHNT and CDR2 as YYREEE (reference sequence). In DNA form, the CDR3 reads TGTGCCAGCAGCTTGGCCAGCAGGGGAATTGCTGAAGCTTTCTTT. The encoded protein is CASSLASRGIAEAFF.

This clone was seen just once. For the CDR3, the DNA is TGCAGCGTTGCCACCGGGACAGGAAGCAATCAGCCCCAGCATTTT. Protein product: CSVATGTGSNQPQHF. The V and J genes are TRBV29-1 and TRBJ1-5, with TRBD1 matching over 8 bases. The CDR3 spans 15 residues. V was pared by 4 bases and J by 1 base, with 6 bases of the junction left unmatched. The germline V gene has CDR1 SQVTM and CDR2 ANQGSEA.

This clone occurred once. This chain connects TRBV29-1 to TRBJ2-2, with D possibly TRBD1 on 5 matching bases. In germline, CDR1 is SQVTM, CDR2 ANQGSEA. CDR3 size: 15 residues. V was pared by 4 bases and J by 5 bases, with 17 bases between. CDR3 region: CSVGEMGRVTGELFF. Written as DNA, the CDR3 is TGCAGCGTTGGTGAGATGGGGCGAGTTACCGGGGAGCTGTTTTTT.

CDR3: CASSIGTIVSNTGELFF. The CDR3, as DNA: TGCGCCAGCAGTATCGGGACAATAGTCTCCAACACCGGGGAGCTGTTTTTT. The V gene is TRBV5-1, the J gene TRBJ2-2; D perhaps matches TRBD1 (6 bases). Trimming shortened V by 5 bases and J by 2 bases, and 19 bases separated the two germline ends. This CDR3 is 17 amino acids long. Germline CDR1 SGHRS, CDR2 YFSETQ.

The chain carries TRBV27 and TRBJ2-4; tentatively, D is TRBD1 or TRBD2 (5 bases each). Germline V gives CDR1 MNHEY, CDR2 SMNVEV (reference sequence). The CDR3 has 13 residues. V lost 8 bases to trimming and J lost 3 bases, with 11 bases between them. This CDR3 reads CASRGNDKNIQYF. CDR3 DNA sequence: TGTGCCAGCCGGGGCAATGACAAAAACATTCAGTACTTC.